These 27 T cell receptor beta chains share one sample of origin, sequenced in a study of blood T cells in healthy people across ages (dated by TCRdb to between 2014 and 2017). Libraries were constructed by 5' RACE. Sequenced on an Illumina HiSeq 2500. A second PCR of roughly 6 to 11 cycles was run with a J-beta primer mix and a sample-barcoded 5' primer. TCRdb handled the public reads itself, with Q25 trimming in fastp and clone calling in MiXCR, and kept productive beta chains. Rows are combined by CDR3 protein, so each entry shows the most common genes and DNA. For this sample there are around 1,700,000 distinct CDR3 sequences; roughly 28% appear just once. About 7.7% of the sample goes to the ten largest clones. The sequenced sample consisted of blood. Receptors were obtained from a woman aged 25 to 45 in good health.

This clonotype was seen a handful of times. The rearrangement uses TRBV5-1 and TRBJ2-7; a weak D match, TRBD1 (5 bases). V lost 3 bases to trimming and J lost 0 bases, with 13 bases between them. Germline V gene lookup returns CDR1 SGHRS and CDR2 YFSETQ. There are 15 residues in the CDR3. CDR3 loop: CASSSQYRSSYEQYF. The CDR3 coding sequence is TGCGCCAGCAGCTCCCAGTACAGGAGCTCCTACGAGCAGTACTTC.

This sequence joins TRBV5-1 and TRBJ2-6, with D maybe TRBD1 (6 bases). This CDR3 contains 15 residues. The V gene lost 4 bases and the J gene lost 2 bases, with 10 bases spanning the gap. Germline V gene data show CDR1 as SGHRS and CDR2 as YFSETQ. CDR3 in amino acids: CASSRNRAGANVLTF. The CDR3 region has the DNA TGCGCCAGCAGCCGGAACAGGGCTGGGGCCAACGTCCTGACTTTC.

The CDR3: CASSPRLAALVTDTQYF. The CDR3 nucleotides are TGTGCCAGCAGCCCGCGACTAGCGGCACTGGTCACAGATACGCAGTATTTT. J is TRBJ2-3 and V is TRBV7-9; 9 bases align to TRBD2. After removal of 5 bases from V and 2 bases from J, the junction contained 11 bases not matched to a gene. Per the germline V gene, CDR1 is SEHNR and CDR2 is FQNEAQ (reference sequence). This CDR3 contains 17 residues.

This clonotype was picked up a small number of times. CDR3 DNA sequence: TGCGCCAGCAGTCCCGGACTAGCGGGGGCAGGGACCCAGTACTTC. It yields the protein CASSPGLAGAGTQYF. This chain connects TRBV10-1 to TRBJ2-5, with 13 bases identical to TRBD2. Germline V gives CDR1 WNHNN, CDR2 SYGVQD (reference sequence). The junction had 7 bases not matched to a gene; V was cut back by 5 bases and J by 7 bases. CDR3 length equals 15 residues.

This clonotype was seen repeatedly, ten times or more. This chain joins TRBV7-2 and TRBJ2-3, with TRBD2 identical over 8 bases. Germline assignment: CDR1 SGHTA and CDR2 FQGNSA. This CDR3 contains 15 residues. Trimming cost V 6 bases and J 2 bases; bases outside gene matches: 7. The CDR3 DNA reads TGTGCCAGCAGACGGACTAGCCTTATCACAGATACGCAGTATTTT. Translation gives CASRRTSLITDTQYF.

The chain uses TRBV6-1 and TRBJ2-2; the D gene is possibly TRBD1 (5 bases). CDR1 is MNHNS and CDR2 is SASEGT in the germline V gene. The V end lost 8 bases, the J end lost 6 bases, and 16 bases lay between the germline ends. This CDR3 has 14 residues. CDR3: CASPKQGDAGELFF. The CDR3 DNA sequence: TGTGCCAGCCCTAAGCAGGGTGACGCCGGGGAGCTGTTTTTT.

There are many counts of this clonotype. The chain carries TRBV5-1 and TRBJ2-5; 9 bases agree with TRBD1. CDR1 and CDR2 from the germline V gene are SGHRS and YFSETQ. The CDR3 spans 14 residues. V trimming: 5 bases; J trimming: 3 bases; junction bases outside the gene matches: 5. The CDR3 DNA reads as TGCGCCAGCAGGACACAGGGGGCCGAAGAGACCCAGTACTTC. Its protein product is CASRTQGAEETQYF.

This clonotype was observed a handful of times. J is TRBJ2-1 and V is TRBV9; 7 bases align to TRBD2. CDR1 SGDLS and CDR2 YYNGEE come from the germline V gene. The CDR3 spans 16 residues. Unmatched junction bases numbered 6, after V lost 3 bases and J lost 0 bases. The CDR3 loop reads CASSGIGGSSYNEQFF. The CDR3 region has the DNA TGTGCCAGCAGCGGCATCGGCGGGAGCTCCTACAATGAGCAGTTCTTC.

Of note for this clonotype: A read error may explain this, as a much larger clone is one base away. The chain uses TRBV7-2 and TRBJ2-3; a weak D match, TRBD2 (6 bases). Germline values: CDR1 SGHTA, CDR2 FQGNSA. The CDR3 is made up of 18 amino acids. The V end lost 1 base, the J end lost 0 bases, and 17 bases lay between the germline ends. The CDR3 here is CASSLDQWTGTSTDTQYF. The CDR3 region has the DNA TGTGCCAGCAGCTTAGACCAATGGACTGGGACTAGCACAGATACGCAGTATTTT.

This clonotype was counted ten times or more. The chain recombines TRBV4-2 with TRBJ2-7, with 9 bases aligning to TRBD2. With 1 base clipped from V and 1 base from J, the junction kept 2 bases outside the gene matches. Germline V gene sequence: CDR1 LGHNA, CDR2 YNFKEQ. CDR3 length: 15 residues. Written as DNA, the CDR3 is TGTGCCAGCAGCCAAGTAGCGGGGGAGTCCTACGAGCAGTACTTC. Protein sequence: CASSQVAGESYEQYF.

The CDR3 loop reads CASSTDSQPQHF. The DNA of the CDR3 is TGTGCCAGCAGTACCGACAGTCAGCCCCAGCATTTT. V is TRBV12-3 or TRBV12-4 and J is TRBJ1-5; tentatively, D is TRBD1 (5 bases). The ends were cut back, 5 bases at V and 6 bases at J, with 8 bases in the middle. The CDR3 runs to 12 residues.

The gene calls are TRBV12-3 or TRBV12-4 and TRBJ1-1; 7 nucleotides match TRBD1. The V and J ends lost 7 bases and 3 bases, in that order; junction bases with no gene match: 8. The CDR3 totals 14 residues. The CDR3 bases are TGTGCCAGCAACCCGGGACAGTTGGACACTGAAGCTTTCTTT. Its protein product is CASNPGQLDTEAFF.

This clonotype turned up a few times. V is TRBV12-3 or TRBV12-4 and J is TRBJ2-1; tentative D call: TRBD1 (6 bases). V was trimmed by 5 bases and J by 8 bases, leaving 13 bases between them. This CDR3 is 13 amino acids long. CDR3 DNA sequence: TGTGCCAGCAGTCCGGGACATGTTGATGAGCAGTTCTTC. As protein: CASSPGHVDEQFF.

This clonotype occurred many times. The chain has TRBV29-1 and TRBJ1-2, with 7 bases fitting TRBD1. CDR1 is SQVTM, CDR2 ANQGSEA, per germline. Trimming at V came to 7 bases and at J to 4 bases, leaving 12 bases not matched to a gene. This CDR3 region has 14 residues. CDR3 DNA: TGCAGCGCCTTAAGAAGGGGGCAGGGCTATGGCTACACCTTC. It specifies CSALRRGQGYGYTF.

This clonotype appeared a few times. The chain employs TRBV20-1 and TRBJ2-5; D is unclear. This CDR3 has 14 amino acids. The V gene's germline CDR1 is DFQATT and CDR2 SNEGSKA (reference sequence). Trimming cost V 0 bases and J 5 bases, with 13 bases left between them. Here the CDR3 reads CSARDPAGGETQYF. DNA for the CDR3: TGCAGTGCTAGAGATCCGGCAGGTGGGGAGACCCAGTACTTC.

V gene TRBV3-1 combines with J gene TRBJ2-3; TRBD2 agrees at 9 bases. The CDR3 runs to 18 residues. Germline V gene sequence: CDR1 LGHDT, CDR2 YNNKEL (reference sequence). The junction had 15 bases not matched to a gene; V was cut back by 5 bases and J by 3 bases. The CDR3 region has the DNA TGTGCCAGCAGCGGGGGATTTAGCGGGGGCAGAGGGACAGATACGCAGTATTTT. It specifies CASSGGFSGGRGTDTQYF.

The gene calls are TRBV7-9 and TRBJ2-7, with 7 bases lining up with TRBD2. Germline V CDR1 and CDR2: SEHNR, FQNEAQ (reference sequence). There are 14 residues in the CDR3. Trimming at V came to 0 bases and at J to 6 bases, leaving 5 bases not matched to a gene. DNA for the CDR3: TGTGCCAGCAGCTTAGCGGGGGGAGGGGCCGAGCAGTACTTC. Translating gives CASSLAGGGAEQYF.

This clonotype has only a few counts. The chain carries TRBV5-6 and TRBJ2-1; D is uncertain. The CDR3 extends over 13 amino acids. The V end was cut by 2 bases, the J end by 4 bases, with 7 bases between. CDR1 is SGHDT and CDR2 is YYEEEE in the germline V gene. The CDR3 here is CASSFRRYNEQFF. CDR3 DNA: TGTGCCAGCAGCTTTCGACGGTACAATGAGCAGTTCTTC.

V gene TRBV5-5 combines with J gene TRBJ2-7; 7 positions match TRBD1. CDR3 length: 16 residues. The V gene end was trimmed by 4 bases and the J gene end by 3 bases; junction bases not matched to a gene: 13. Germline V gives CDR1 SGHKS, CDR2 YYEKEE (reference sequence). CDR3 coding DNA: TGTGCCAGCAGCCTTGGACAGGACCCGATCCACTACGAGCAGTACTTC. This gives the protein CASSLGQDPIHYEQYF.

V and J are TRBV28 and TRBJ2-1, with 10 positions matching TRBD2. The germline gives CDR1 MDHEN, CDR2 SYDVKM. This CDR3 is 16 amino acids long. After removal of 6 bases from V and 4 bases from J, the junction contained 9 bases not matched to a gene. In DNA, the CDR3 is TGTGCCAGCAGGCTGCCCGGGACTAGCGCGTACAATGAGCAGTTCTTC. Translated: CASRLPGTSAYNEQFF.

The chain is built from TRBV9 and TRBJ2-5, with 10 nucleotides matching TRBD2. This CDR3 region has 15 residues. The germline V gene encodes CDR1 SGDLS and CDR2 YYNGEE. V lost 3 bases, J lost 4 bases, and 6 bases stayed unmatched. The CDR3 sequence: CASSEGLATGETQYF. The CDR3 DNA is TGTGCCAGCAGCGAGGGACTAGCGACGGGAGAGACCCAGTACTTC.

This clonotype turned up a few times. The chain employs TRBV7-9 and TRBJ1-1; D unclear. Germline values: CDR1 SEHNR, CDR2 FQNEAQ (reference sequence). Between the trimmed V and J ends, which lost 5 bases and 7 bases, there was a span of 11 bases. The CDR3 sequence is 12 residues long. CDR3 protein: CASSPTDGEAFF. The CDR3, as DNA: TGTGCCAGCAGCCCAACAGACGGTGAAGCTTTCTTT.

This chain uses TRBV4-1 with TRBJ2-1; D uncertain. V gave up 8 bases and J gave up 6 bases, with 14 bases separating them. CDR1 MGHRA and CDR2 YSYEKL come from the germline V gene. This CDR3 region has 13 residues. CDR3 residues: CASGLQLSNEQFF. DNA for the CDR3: TGCGCCAGCGGGCTACAGCTTTCCAATGAGCAGTTCTTC.

The chain has TRBV5-5 and TRBJ2-1; D is ambiguous. From germline, CDR1 is SGHKS and CDR2 YYEKEE (reference sequence). Trimming took 7 bases from V and 5 from J, leaving 10 bases between them. This CDR3 is 12 amino acids long. The CDR3 sequence is CASGDDDNEQFF. As DNA, the CDR3 is TGTGCCAGCGGAGACGACGACAATGAGCAGTTCTTC. The complete variable domain, with remaining parts taken from reference TRBV5-5 and TRBJ2-1, reads DAGVTQSPTHLIKTRGQQVTLRCSPISGHKSVSWYQQVLGQGPQFIFQYYEKEERGRGNFPDRFSARQFPNYSSELNVNALLLGDSALYLCASGDDDNEQFFGPGTRLTVL.

The chain employs TRBV9 and TRBJ2-3, with TRBD2 matching 14 bases. There are 18 residues in the CDR3. Germline-derived CDR1 and CDR2 are SGDLS and YYNGEE. With 3 bases clipped from V and 2 bases from J, the junction kept 8 bases outside the gene matches. CDR3 coding DNA: TGTGCCAGCAGCGCCACCGGACTAGCGGGGGGCCTCACAGATACGCAGTATTTT. Encoded protein: CASSATGLAGGLTDTQYF.

In regard to this clonotype: At one end the junction does not follow the germline gene, possibly because of a read error. V gene TRBV9 combines with J gene TRBJ1-2; 7 nucleotides agree with TRBD1. The CDR3 loop spans 13 amino acids. Germline V CDR1 and CDR2: SGDLS, YYNGEE. Here the CDR3 DNA reads TGTACCAGCAGCGTAGCGGGACAGTACGGCTACACCTTC. This translates into CTSSVAGQYGYTF.

This clonotype came up a few times. The rearrangement uses TRBV5-1 and TRBJ2-5, with D maybe TRBD2 (6 bases). The CDR3 runs to 14 residues. Germline assignment: CDR1 SGHRS and CDR2 YFSETQ. Trimming left V 1 base short and J 5 bases short, with 12 bases between. The chain's CDR3 is CASSLQTRGETQYF. The CDR3 DNA follows: TGCGCCAGCAGCTTGCAGACTAGAGGGGAGACCCAGTACTTC.